The 31 T cell receptor beta chains given below trace back to one sample, sequenced in a study of CD8 T cells in Susac syndrome. The RNA input was about 0.5 to 1 ug, and it was reverse transcribed with random hexamers. TCRdb recomputed calls from the immunoSEQ multiplex PCR reads with MiXCR, one row per CDR3 protein. The sample includes over 95,000 distinct CDR3 sequences, roughly 90% seen only once; the top ten take roughly 0.12%. The source material was CD8+ T cells from PBMCs. These receptors were taken from a human donor in good health.

This chain links TRBV6-4 with TRBJ2-1; unclear D gene. The CDR3 spans 11 residues. The germline V and J ends were trimmed by 7 bases and 5 bases, with 6 bases remaining between them. The germline V gene has CDR1 MRHNA and CDR2 SNTAGT. As DNA, the CDR3 is TGTGCCAGCACCACCGACAATGAGCAGTTCTTC. Its translation is CASTTDNEQFF.

A single count supports this clonotype. J is TRBJ2-5 and V is TRBV9, with D perhaps TRBD1 (6 bases). The CDR3 length is 15 residues. Per germline, CDR1 SGDLS and CDR2 YYNGEE. V lost 5 bases and J 5 bases, leaving 19 bases between the germline ends. DNA of the CDR3: TGTGCCAGCAGTTTGACACCTGAGAGGGGGGAGACCCAGTACTTC. It translates to CASSLTPERGETQYF.

V gene TRBV7-2 combines with J gene TRBJ1-6; D might be TRBD1 (5 bases). CDR1 SGHTA and CDR2 FQGNSA come from the germline V gene. Trimming took off 2 bases at V and 8 bases at J, with 10 bases between the two ends. CDR3 length: 14 amino acids. This chain's CDR3 is CASSLQGLYSPLHF. CDR3 in DNA: TGTGCCAGCAGCTTACAGGGTCTATATTCACCCCTCCACTTT.

V usage is TRBV6-1 and J usage is TRBJ2-6; the match to TRBD1 covers 7 bases. Germline V gene sequence: CDR1 MNHNS, CDR2 SASEGT. This CDR3 has 19 amino acids. Trimming at V came to 6 bases and at J to 0 bases, leaving 14 bases not matched to a gene. In nucleotides, the CDR3 is TGTGCCAGCAGCTCGGTCGCTACAGGGGTTATCTCTGGGGCCAACGTCCTGACTTTC. As protein: CASSSVATGVISGANVLTF.

This CDR3 is CASSFTGIGYTF. The CDR3 nucleotides read TGTGCCAGCAGCTTCACAGGGATTGGCTACACCTTC. The chain is built from TRBV7-2 and TRBJ1-2; TRBD1 might be the D (6 bases). Germline CDR1 and CDR2: SGHTA and FQGNSA. This CDR3 spans 12 amino acids. V was trimmed by 3 bases and J by 7 bases, leaving 9 bases between them.

This chain joins TRBV6-2 or TRBV6-3 and TRBJ1-2; 10 positions agree with TRBD1. The CDR3 covers 15 residues. Germline assignment: CDR1 MNHEY and CDR2 SVGEGT. Unmatched junction bases numbered 13, after V lost 7 bases and J lost 8 bases. The CDR3 sequence: CASTPPGTGAGGYTF. The CDR3 coding sequence is TGTGCCAGCACCCCCCCCGGGACAGGGGCAGGGGGCTACACCTTC.

This chain links TRBV30 with TRBJ2-2; no reliable D call. The germline CDR1 and CDR2 sequences are GTSNPN and SVGIG (reference sequence). This CDR3 is built from 14 residues. Trimming left V 0 bases short and J 4 bases short, with 9 bases between. CDR3 sequence: CAWSVISATGELFF. The CDR3 nucleotides are TGTGCCTGGAGTGTGATTTCAGCCACCGGGGAGCTGTTTTTT.

CDR3 protein: CASSVGTGSYGYTF. The DNA of the CDR3 is TGTGCCAGCAGCGTAGGGACAGGAAGTTATGGCTACACCTTC. The V and J genes are TRBV9 and TRBJ1-2; 7 nucleotides line up with TRBD1. Trimming cost V 0 bases and J 5 bases; bases outside gene matches: 4. The CDR3 runs 14 residues. CDR1 is SGDLS and CDR2 is YYNGEE in the germline V gene.

The chain combines TRBV29-1 with TRBJ1-1; TRBD1 aligns across 7 bases. In germline, CDR1 is SQVTM, CDR2 ANQGSEA. The CDR3 is made up of 16 amino acids. J gave up 1 base and V 5 bases, and 13 bases lay outside the gene matches. CDR3 amino acids: CSVRRQGLGKNTEAFF. CDR3 nucleotide sequence: TGCAGCGTTAGAAGACAGGGACTAGGGAAGAACACTGAAGCTTTCTTT. Looking up the rest from reference TRBV29-1 and TRBJ1-1 gives the full variable domain: SAVISQKPSRDICQRGTSLTIQCQVDSQVTMMFWYRQQPGQSLTLIATANQGSEATYESGFVIDKFPISRPNLTFSTLTVSNMSPEDSSIYLCSVRRQGLGKNTEAFFGQGTRLTVV.

This sequence joins TRBV7-3 and TRBJ2-5; no reliable D call. Trimming took off 5 bases at V and 5 bases at J, with 12 bases between the two ends. This CDR3 region has 13 residues. The germline V gene has CDR1 SGHTA and CDR2 FQGTGA. The CDR3 loop reads CASSARSQETQYF. The CDR3 DNA sequence: TGTGCCAGCAGCGCCCGGAGTCAGGAGACCCAGTACTTC.

This chain joins TRBV7-2 and TRBJ2-2, with D perhaps assigned TRBD1 or TRBD2 (6 bases each). The length of the CDR3 is 14 residues. V was pared by 4 bases and J by 5 bases, with 11 bases between. Germline V gives CDR1 SGHTA, CDR2 FQGNSA. The CDR3 reads CTSSSRGGTGELFF. The CDR3, as DNA: TGTACCAGCAGCTCCAGAGGGGGGACCGGGGAGCTGTTTTTT.

This clonotype has more than one count but fewer than ten. V gene TRBV7-9 combines with J gene TRBJ1-1; D possibly corresponds to TRBD1 (6 bases). Germline assignment: CDR1 SEHNR and CDR2 FQNEAQ (reference sequence). The germline V and J ends were trimmed by 3 bases and 4 bases, with 12 bases remaining between them. The CDR3 has 14 amino acids. CDR3 in amino acids: CASSLGGGGTEAFF. The CDR3 nucleotides are TGTGCCAGCAGCTTGGGCGGAGGGGGCACTGAAGCTTTCTTT.

J is TRBJ2-1 and V is TRBV20-1; D call uncertain. Germline V gives CDR1 DFQATT, CDR2 SNEGSKA (reference sequence). V was cut by 0 bases and J by 1 base, with 10 bases left in between. This CDR3 comprises 15 residues. CDR3 protein: CSARDLGESYNEQFF. The CDR3, as DNA: TGCAGTGCTAGAGATCTTGGCGAATCCTACAATGAGCAGTTCTTC.

This clonotype came up once. V gene TRBV27 combines with J gene TRBJ2-5, with 9 bases fitting TRBD2. Trimming at V came to 5 bases and at J to 1 base, leaving 5 bases not matched to a gene. This CDR3 is 15 amino acids long. Germline V lookup: CDR1 MNHEY, CDR2 SMNVEV (reference sequence). CDR3 loop: CASSPTSGSQETQYF. CDR3 coding DNA: TGTGCCAGCAGTCCGACTAGCGGCAGCCAAGAGACCCAGTACTTC.

The chain links TRBV7-2 to TRBJ2-1; TRBD2 is a possible D gene (6 bases). Trimming shortened V by 6 bases and J by 6 bases, and 15 bases separated the two germline ends. Germline-derived CDR1 and CDR2 are SGHTA and FQGNSA. CDR3 length: 14 amino acids. This CDR3 is CASRGPGTFNEQFF. CDR3 bases: TGTGCCAGCAGGGGTCCCGGGACTTTCAATGAGCAGTTCTTC.

This chain joins TRBV25-1 and TRBJ2-7; 9 positions match TRBD1. Germline V gene sequence: CDR1 MGHDK, CDR2 SYGVNS. The CDR3 is 15 residues long. J lost 3 bases, V lost 9 bases, and 12 bases had no gene match. CDR3: CASANSRQGVYEQYF. The CDR3, as DNA: TGTGCCAGTGCCAATAGCCGACAGGGGGTCTACGAGCAGTACTTC.

The rearrangement uses TRBV18 and TRBJ2-5, with D perhaps matching TRBD1 or TRBD2 (5 bases each). The CDR3 loop spans 13 amino acids. The V end was cut by 8 bases, the J end by 5 bases, with 15 bases between. Germline V lookup: CDR1 KGHSH, CDR2 LQKENI. CDR3 sequence reads: CASLRGDGETQYF. CDR3 in DNA: TGTGCCAGCCTCCGAGGGGACGGCGAGACCCAGTACTTC. The entire variable domain, with the rest obtained from reference TRBV18 and TRBJ2-5, is as follows: NAGVMQNPRHLVRRRGQEARLRCSPMKGHSHVYWYRQLPEEGLKFMVYLQKENIIDESGMPKERFSAEFPKEGPSILRIQQVVRGDSAAYFCASLRGDGETQYFGPGTRLLVL.

The chain uses TRBV6-5 and TRBJ1-1, with D possibly TRBD1 on 6 matching bases. The CDR3 contains 13 residues. CDR1 MNHEY and CDR2 SVGAGI come from the germline V gene. V was shortened by 6 bases and J by 1 base, with 9 bases between the two germline ends. The CDR3 DNA is TGTGCCAGCAGGCCGGGACAGAACACTGAAGCTTTCTTT. Protein sequence: CASRPGQNTEAFF.

The chain recombines TRBV11-2 with TRBJ2-7; the D gene is possibly TRBD1 (5 bases). V was shortened by 1 base and J by 2 bases, with 21 bases between the two germline ends. This CDR3 region has 18 residues. The germline gives CDR1 SGHAT, CDR2 FQNNGV. The CDR3 protein is CASSLGQLLQGGTYEQYF. The CDR3 nucleotides read TGTGCCAGCAGCTTAGGACAGTTATTGCAGGGTGGAACCTACGAGCAGTACTTC.

V is TRBV27 and J is TRBJ2-3; no clear D gene. V was shortened by 3 bases and J by 3 bases, with 7 bases between the two germline ends. This CDR3 has 13 residues. The germline V gene encodes CDR1 MNHEY and CDR2 SMNVEV (reference sequence). The DNA for the CDR3 is TGTGCCAGCAGTTTTTCGAAGACAGATACGCAGTATTTT. It translates to CASSFSKTDTQYF.

The chain links TRBV4-2 to TRBJ1-5; 11 bases line up with TRBD1. Per germline, CDR1 LGHNA and CDR2 YNFKEQ. V was clipped by 0 bases and J by 6 bases; unmatched bases: 7. This CDR3 contains 17 residues. CDR3 region: CASSQDRGTGGTQPQHF. The CDR3 nucleotides read TGTGCCAGCAGCCAAGATAGAGGGACAGGGGGAACTCAGCCCCAGCATTTT.

The genes are TRBV20-1 and TRBJ2-7; 7 bases are shared with TRBD2. Trimming cost V 3 bases and J 5 bases; bases outside gene matches: 7. The CDR3 runs 13 residues. Germline CDR1 is DFQATT and CDR2 is SNEGSKA (reference sequence). The CDR3 DNA reads TGCAGTGCTAGGGCCAGCGGGAACCACGAGCAGTACTTC. Protein product: CSARASGNHEQYF.

J is TRBJ2-3 and V is TRBV5-1; 8 bases map to TRBD2. The CDR3 length is 16 residues. The trim removed 4 bases at V and 0 bases at J, leaving 7 bases unmatched. Germline V gives CDR1 SGHRS, CDR2 YFSETQ. The CDR3 reads CASSTLTSASTDTQYF. The DNA of the CDR3 is TGCGCCAGCAGCACCTTGACTAGCGCTAGCACAGATACGCAGTATTTT.

The rearrangement uses TRBV6-2 or TRBV6-3 and TRBJ2-2, with D perhaps being TRBD1 or TRBD2 (5 bases each). This CDR3 is built from 18 residues. Germline V CDR1 and CDR2: MNHEY, SVGEGT. Between the trimmed V and J ends, which lost 0 bases and 1 base, there was a span of 15 bases. The CDR3 loop reads CASSYSYSGTENTGELFF. The CDR3 DNA reads as TGTGCCAGCAGTTACTCCTACTCGGGGACGGAGAACACCGGGGAGCTGTTTTTT.

The rearrangement uses TRBV18 and TRBJ2-2, with D hard to call. The CDR3 is 13 amino acids. V lost 0 bases and J 7 bases, leaving 6 bases between the germline ends. Looked up from germline, CDR1 is KGHSH and CDR2 is LQKENI. CDR3 amino acids: CASSPPGDGELFF. CDR3 nucleotides: TGTGCCAGCTCACCACCGGGCGACGGGGAGCTGTTTTTT. Together with reference TRBV18 and TRBJ2-2, the CDR3 gives the full variable domain: NAGVMQNPRHLVRRRGQEARLRCSPMKGHSHVYWYRQLPEEGLKFMVYLQKENIIDESGMPKERFSAEFPKEGPSILRIQQVVRGDSAAYFCASSPPGDGELFFGEGSRLTVL.

The chain combines TRBV29-1 with TRBJ2-5; D is possibly TRBD1 (5 bases). The CDR3 runs 13 residues. Trimming removed 7 bases at V and 5 bases at J, with 17 bases between. From germline, CDR1 is SQVTM and CDR2 ANQGSEA. CDR3 DNA: TGCAGCGCCGAGCAGGGTCGGTCGGAGACCCAGTACTTC. As protein: CSAEQGRSETQYF.

The chain has TRBV6-5 and TRBJ2-6, with TRBD1 as a possible D gene (6 bases). The CDR3 is 16 residues long. CDR1 and CDR2 from the germline V gene are MNHEY and SVGAGI. The V gene lost 2 bases and the J gene lost 0 bases, with 8 bases spanning the gap. CDR3 nucleotides: TGTGCCAGCAGTTACGGACAGCCCTCTGGGGCCAACGTCCTGACTTTC. It is translated as CASSYGQPSGANVLTF.

The chain links TRBV11-3 to TRBJ2-5; TRBD2 matches at 8 bases. The CDR3 spans 15 residues. V trimming: 5 bases; J trimming: 4 bases; junction bases outside the gene matches: 9. CDR1 SGHNT and CDR2 YENEEA come from the germline V gene. This CDR3 reads CASSEGTRARETQYF. The CDR3, as DNA: TGTGCCAGCAGCGAGGGGACTAGGGCGAGAGAGACCCAGTACTTC.

This clonotype has only one observation. The rearrangement joins TRBV5-1 to TRBJ2-3; maybe TRBD1 (6 bases). The CDR3 has 14 amino acids. Germline V lookup: CDR1 SGHRS, CDR2 YFSETQ. Between the trimmed V and J ends, which lost 0 bases and 8 bases, there was a span of 13 bases. Here the CDR3 reads CASSLETQGGTQYF. The CDR3 DNA sequence: TGCGCCAGCAGCTTGGAAACCCAAGGGGGTACGCAGTATTTT.

The chain recombines TRBV9 with TRBJ2-5; 10 bases match TRBD1. V dropped 0 bases and J dropped 8; count of bases not matched to a gene: 10. In germline, CDR1 is SGDLS, CDR2 YYNGEE. The CDR3 contains 16 residues. This chain's CDR3 is CASSVGSGQGYETQYF. In nucleotides, the CDR3 is TGTGCCAGCAGCGTAGGTTCGGGACAGGGGTACGAAACCCAGTACTTC.

Here the CDR3 reads CSAGPGGRGYTF. The CDR3 nucleotides are TGCAGTGCTGGACCAGGGGGTCGCGGCTACACCTTC. The J gene is TRBJ1-2, the V gene TRBV20-1; 7 bases are a match to TRBD1. The junction had 8 bases not matched to a gene; V was cut back by 5 bases and J by 8 bases. CDR1 is DFQATT, CDR2 SNEGSKA, per germline (reference sequence). The CDR3 is 12 amino acids.